This is a list of T cell receptor beta chains from one sample in a study of blood T cell repertoires in COVID-19. Repertoires were generated with immunoSEQ multiplex PCR, while TCRdb's copy carries only in-frame clones and drops some. The repertoire holds about 400,000 clones, with roughly nine tenths as singletons. Sequenced sample: PBMCs or T cells enriched from blood (not recorded which). These receptors all come from a woman aged 25 to 45 who had recovered from COVID-19. Both conserved end residues are part of each CDR3. Fields, in order: V gene, J gene, D gene, clone size, CDR3 DNA, CDR3 protein. The D gene is left open where the match is weak. Some rows have no size entry. The others give once, few or many, or a class for an expanded clone.

v_gene: TRBV9
j_gene: TRBJ1-1
d_gene: NA
abundance: once
CDR3nt: TGTGCCAGCAGCGTTACAGGCACCATGAACACTGAAGCTTTCTTT
CDR3aa: CASSVTGTMNTEAFF

v_gene: TRBV5-4
j_gene: TRBJ2-1
d_gene: NA
abundance: NA
CDR3nt: TGTGCCAGCAGCCCAAGTCCGGGAGTAGGTGAGCAGTTCTTC
CDR3aa: CASSPSPGVGEQFF

v_gene: TRBV4-1
j_gene: TRBJ2-3
d_gene: TRBD1
abundance: once
CDR3nt: TGCGCCAGCAGCCATAGAATCCCGGGACAGGGGGGCACAGATACGCAGTATTTT
CDR3aa: CASSHRIPGQGGTDTQYF

v_gene: TRBV5-1
j_gene: TRBJ1-4
d_gene: NA
abundance: NA
CDR3nt: TGCGCCAGCAGCTTGGACGGTAATGAAAAACTGTTTTTT
CDR3aa: CASSLDGNEKLFF

v_gene: TRBV7-9
j_gene: TRBJ2-3
d_gene: NA
abundance: NA
CDR3nt: TGTGCCAGCAGCGGCCAGGGGGGTACGCAGTATTTT
CDR3aa: CASSGQGGTQYF

v_gene: TRBV7-2
j_gene: TRBJ2-4
d_gene: NA
abundance: NA
CDR3nt: TGTGCCAGCAGCTTAGATCCGAGACTAGCCAAAAACATTCAGTACTTC
CDR3aa: CASSLDPRLAKNIQYF

v_gene: TRBV27
j_gene: TRBJ1-1
d_gene: TRBD1
abundance: NA
CDR3nt: TGTGCCAGCAGTTTCACAGGGGGTCGAACTGAAGCTTTCTTT
CDR3aa: CASSFTGGRTEAFF

v_gene: TRBV24-1
j_gene: TRBJ1-5
d_gene: TRBD1
abundance: NA
CDR3nt: TGTGCCACCGGGGAGACAGGGGGCAATCAGCCCCAGCATTTT
CDR3aa: CATGETGGNQPQHF

v_gene: TRBV7-9
j_gene: TRBJ2-1
d_gene: TRBD2
abundance: once
CDR3nt: TGTGCCAGCAGTCCCGCCGGGGCTAGCGGCCCCGGAAGGAATGAGCAGTTCTTC
CDR3aa: CASSPAGASGPGRNEQFF

v_gene: TRBV28
j_gene: TRBJ2-2
d_gene: TRBD2
abundance: NA
CDR3nt: TGTGCCAGCAGTTTACAGCGGGGGAACACCGGGGAGCTGTTTTTT
CDR3aa: CASSLQRGNTGELFF

v_gene: TRBV30
j_gene: TRBJ1-2
d_gene: NA
abundance: NA
CDR3nt: TGTGCCTGGAGTGGCTCGGGAAGTTTAGGCTACACCTTC
CDR3aa: CAWSGSGSLGYTF

v_gene: TRBV5-1
j_gene: TRBJ2-2
d_gene: TRBD2
abundance: NA
CDR3nt: TGCGCCAGCAGCTTGCATGGCGGGAGGGCCGACACCGGGGAGCTGTTTTTT
CDR3aa: CASSLHGGRADTGELFF

v_gene: TRBV29-1
j_gene: TRBJ2-7
d_gene: NA
abundance: NA
CDR3nt: TGCAGCGTTGAGGTAGCTAACGAGCAGTACTTC
CDR3aa: CSVEVANEQYF

v_gene: TRBV5-4
j_gene: TRBJ1-1
d_gene: TRBD1
abundance: once
CDR3nt: TGTGCCAGCACCGAAGGACAGGGGCGGTCGAACACTGAAGCTTTCTTT
CDR3aa: CASTEGQGRSNTEAFF

v_gene: TRBV10-3
j_gene: TRBJ1-5
d_gene: NA
abundance: NA
CDR3nt: TGTGCCATCGGCAGGGGAGATCAGCCCCAGCATTTT
CDR3aa: CAIGRGDQPQHF

v_gene: TRBV28
j_gene: TRBJ2-1
d_gene: TRBD2
abundance: NA
CDR3nt: TGTGCCAGCAGTCGCGGGACTAGCCACTACAATGAGCAGTTCTTC
CDR3aa: CASSRGTSHYNEQFF

v_gene: TRBV19
j_gene: TRBJ2-1
d_gene: TRBD2
abundance: NA
CDR3nt: TGTGCCAGTAGTATTAGCCCCGGACTAGCGTATGAGCAGTTCTTC
CDR3aa: CASSISPGLAYEQFF

v_gene: TRBV2
j_gene: TRBJ1-1
d_gene: TRBD1
abundance: few
CDR3nt: TGTGCCAGCTCTCCGAGCGGACAGGGGCGGGTGGGGTTT
CDR3aa: CASSPSGQGRVGF

v_gene: TRBV7-9
j_gene: TRBJ1-5
d_gene: TRBD1
abundance: once
CDR3nt: TGTGCCAGCAGATCCGGGACAGGAGCTAATCAGCCCCAGCATTTT
CDR3aa: CASRSGTGANQPQHF

v_gene: TRBV24-1
j_gene: TRBJ2-6
d_gene: NA
abundance: NA
CDR3nt: TGTGCCACCGAAGCCTTAATGACTTCTGGGGCCAACGTCCTGACTTTC
CDR3aa: CATEALMTSGANVLTF

v_gene: TRBV27
j_gene: TRBJ2-4
d_gene: TRBD1
abundance: NA
CDR3nt: TGTGCCAGCAGTTTAGGACAGGGATGGGAAAACATTCAGTACTTC
CDR3aa: CASSLGQGWENIQYF

v_gene: TRBV28
j_gene: TRBJ2-7
d_gene: NA
abundance: NA
CDR3nt: TGTGCCATCGGCGGGCCCCCAGGCGAGCAGTACTTC
CDR3aa: CAIGGPPGEQYF

v_gene: TRBV24-1
j_gene: TRBJ2-1
d_gene: TRBD2
abundance: NA
CDR3nt: TGTGCCACCAGTGCAGGCGGGAGTTCTTCCAATGAGCAGTTCTTC
CDR3aa: CATSAGGSSSNEQFF

v_gene: TRBV28
j_gene: TRBJ2-4
d_gene: TRBD2
abundance: NA
CDR3nt: TGTGCCAGCAGTTTATCACTAGCGGGAGACAACATTCAGTACTTC
CDR3aa: CASSLSLAGDNIQYF

v_gene: TRBV5-1
j_gene: TRBJ1-6
d_gene: NA
abundance: NA
CDR3nt: TGCGCCAGCAGGGGTCAAGGAGATTCACCCCTCCACTTT
CDR3aa: CASRGQGDSPLHF

v_gene: TRBV10-3
j_gene: TRBJ2-7
d_gene: NA
abundance: NA
CDR3nt: TGTGCCATCAGTGGTGAGGGGGGGAACGAGCAGTACTTC
CDR3aa: CAISGEGGNEQYF

v_gene: TRBV10-1
j_gene: TRBJ1-5
d_gene: TRBD1
abundance: NA
CDR3nt: TGCGCCAGCAGTGGGACAGGGTCGGCTAGCAATCAGCCCCAGCATTTT
CDR3aa: CASSGTGSASNQPQHF

v_gene: TRBV6-2/TRBV6-3
j_gene: TRBJ2-7
d_gene: NA
abundance: NA
CDR3nt: TGTGCCAGCAGTTACTTTAGGGGTTCCTACGAGCAGTACTTC
CDR3aa: CASSYFRGSYEQYF

v_gene: TRBV6-1
j_gene: TRBJ2-7
d_gene: TRBD1
abundance: few
CDR3nt: TGTGCCAGCAGTGACGCCGGGACAGGGACGAACGAGCAGTACTTC
CDR3aa: CASSDAGTGTNEQYF

v_gene: TRBV18
j_gene: TRBJ2-7
d_gene: TRBD1
abundance: NA
CDR3nt: TGTGCCAGCTCACCCGCTCCCCGGGGAATTGGGACAGGGTCCTACGAGCAGTACTTC
CDR3aa: CASSPAPRGIGTGSYEQYF

v_gene: TRBV29-1
j_gene: TRBJ2-7
d_gene: TRBD1
abundance: NA
CDR3nt: TGCAGCGTCTGTTTCCGGACAGGGGGGAACGAGCAGTACTTC
CDR3aa: CSVCFRTGGNEQYF

v_gene: TRBV27
j_gene: TRBJ2-4
d_gene: NA
abundance: NA
CDR3nt: TGTGCCAGCAGTTTACTGGGGTTTGCGGGATTGGCCAAAAACATTCAGTACTTC
CDR3aa: CASSLLGFAGLAKNIQYF

v_gene: TRBV6-5
j_gene: TRBJ1-1
d_gene: TRBD1
abundance: NA
CDR3nt: TGTGCCAGCAGCCGGACAGGGACTGAAGCTTTCTTT
CDR3aa: CASSRTGTEAFF

v_gene: TRBV7-3
j_gene: TRBJ2-1
d_gene: NA
abundance: NA
CDR3nt: TGTGCCAGCAGCTTACAAGGGGTTGGTGAGCAGTTCTTC
CDR3aa: CASSLQGVGEQFF

v_gene: TRBV19
j_gene: TRBJ2-2
d_gene: TRBD1
abundance: NA
CDR3nt: TGTGCCAGTAGTCCCGGACAGGGGGGGACCGGGGAGCTGTTTTTT
CDR3aa: CASSPGQGGTGELFF

v_gene: TRBV6-5
j_gene: TRBJ1-2
d_gene: TRBD1
abundance: NA
CDR3nt: TGTGCCAGCAGCCGGACAGGGAGCTATGGCTACACCTTC
CDR3aa: CASSRTGSYGYTF

v_gene: TRBV27
j_gene: TRBJ2-7
d_gene: NA
abundance: NA
CDR3nt: TGTGCCAGCAGCTCTCTGCGACACTCTACCTCGGGGGAGCAGTACTTC
CDR3aa: CASSSLRHSTSGEQYF

v_gene: TRBV5-4
j_gene: TRBJ2-7
d_gene: NA
abundance: NA
CDR3nt: TGTGCCAGCAGCAGACAAGGCTACGAGCAGTACTTC
CDR3aa: CASSRQGYEQYF

v_gene: TRBV13
j_gene: TRBJ2-1
d_gene: NA
abundance: NA
CDR3nt: TGTGCCAGCAGCTTAGGCCTCGTAAATGAGCAGTTCTTC
CDR3aa: CASSLGLVNEQFF

v_gene: TRBV28
j_gene: TRBJ1-1
d_gene: NA
abundance: NA
CDR3nt: TGTGCCAGCAGCTCACCGAGGGTTATGGGTATGAACACTGAAGCTTTCTTT
CDR3aa: CASSSPRVMGMNTEAFF

v_gene: TRBV4-2
j_gene: TRBJ1-6
d_gene: TRBD1
abundance: NA
CDR3nt: TGTGCCAGCAGCCAAGATCCGGGACAGGGACATTCACCCCTCCACTTT
CDR3aa: CASSQDPGQGHSPLHF

v_gene: TRBV6-2/TRBV6-3
j_gene: TRBJ1-2
d_gene: NA
abundance: NA
CDR3nt: TGTGCCAGCAGTTCCGAGTACTCTAACTATGGCTACACCTTC
CDR3aa: CASSSEYSNYGYTF

v_gene: TRBV10-3
j_gene: TRBJ1-6
d_gene: NA
abundance: NA
CDR3nt: TGTGCCATCAGTGGTCCCTCCGGGTCACCCCTCCACTTT
CDR3aa: CAISGPSGSPLHF

v_gene: TRBV30
j_gene: TRBJ1-2
d_gene: NA
abundance: NA
CDR3nt: TGTGCCTGGAGTCAGGGGACGGGACCTAACTATGGCTACACCTTC
CDR3aa: CAWSQGTGPNYGYTF

v_gene: TRBV7-2
j_gene: TRBJ1-1
d_gene: NA
abundance: NA
CDR3nt: TGTGCCAGCAGCCCTTCCTTGAACACTGAAGCTTTCTTT
CDR3aa: CASSPSLNTEAFF

v_gene: TRBV28
j_gene: TRBJ1-2
d_gene: TRBD1
abundance: NA
CDR3nt: TGTGCCAGCAGTTCTTATAAGGGGGCCCTTTATGGCTACACCTTC
CDR3aa: CASSSYKGALYGYTF

v_gene: TRBV20-1
j_gene: TRBJ2-1
d_gene: TRBD2
abundance: NA
CDR3nt: TGCAGTGCTAGTGTCCTAGCGGGAGGTAGTGAGCAGTTCTTC
CDR3aa: CSASVLAGGSEQFF

v_gene: TRBV19
j_gene: TRBJ2-7
d_gene: NA
abundance: once
CDR3nt: TGTGCCAGTAGTATGTATGGCAGGGCTCCCTACGAGCAGTACTTC
CDR3aa: CASSMYGRAPYEQYF

v_gene: TRBV19
j_gene: TRBJ2-7
d_gene: TRBD1
abundance: NA
CDR3nt: TGTGCCAGTAGTATCCGGGACAGGGATGCCTACGAGCAGTACTTC
CDR3aa: CASSIRDRDAYEQYF

v_gene: TRBV24-1
j_gene: TRBJ1-5
d_gene: NA
abundance: NA
CDR3nt: TGTGCCACCAGTGATTCAGGGCAGCCCCAGCATTTT
CDR3aa: CATSDSGQPQHF

v_gene: TRBV30
j_gene: TRBJ2-7
d_gene: NA
abundance: NA
CDR3nt: TGTGCCGGAGGGCGGGGCTCTTCCTACGAGCAGTACTTC
CDR3aa: CAGGRGSSYEQYF